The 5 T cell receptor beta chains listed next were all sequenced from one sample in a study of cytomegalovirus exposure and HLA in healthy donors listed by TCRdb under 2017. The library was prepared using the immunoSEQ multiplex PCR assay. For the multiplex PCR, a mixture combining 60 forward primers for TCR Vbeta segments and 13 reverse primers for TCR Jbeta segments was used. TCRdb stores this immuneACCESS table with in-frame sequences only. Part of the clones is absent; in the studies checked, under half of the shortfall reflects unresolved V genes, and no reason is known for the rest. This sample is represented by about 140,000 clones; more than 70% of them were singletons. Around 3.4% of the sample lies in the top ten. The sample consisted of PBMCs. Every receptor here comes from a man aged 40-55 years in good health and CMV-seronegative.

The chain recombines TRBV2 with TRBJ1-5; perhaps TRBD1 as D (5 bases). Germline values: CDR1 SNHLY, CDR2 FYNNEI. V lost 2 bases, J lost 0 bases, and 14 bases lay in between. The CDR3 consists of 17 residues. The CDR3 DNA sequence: TGTGCCAGCAGTGAAATTCTCGCAGGGATTAGCAATCAGCCCCAGCATTTT. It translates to CASSEILAGISNQPQHF.

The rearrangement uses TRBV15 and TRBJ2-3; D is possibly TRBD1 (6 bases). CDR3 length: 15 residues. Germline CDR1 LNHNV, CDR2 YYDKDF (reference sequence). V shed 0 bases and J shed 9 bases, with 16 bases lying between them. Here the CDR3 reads CATSRDSDQGRTQYF. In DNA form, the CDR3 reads TGTGCCACCAGCAGAGATTCGGATCAGGGGCGGACGCAGTATTTT.

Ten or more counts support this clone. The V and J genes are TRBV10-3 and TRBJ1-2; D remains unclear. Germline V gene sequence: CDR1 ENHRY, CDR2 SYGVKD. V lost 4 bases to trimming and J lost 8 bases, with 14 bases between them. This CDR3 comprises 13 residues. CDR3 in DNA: TGTGCCATCAGTGCGAGGGAGGGCGAAGGCTACACCTTC. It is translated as CAISAREGEGYTF.

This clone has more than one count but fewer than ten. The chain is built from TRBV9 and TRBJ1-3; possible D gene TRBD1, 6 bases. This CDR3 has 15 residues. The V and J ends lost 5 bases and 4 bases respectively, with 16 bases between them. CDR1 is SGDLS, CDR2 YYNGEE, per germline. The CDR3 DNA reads TGTGCCAGCAGTGCGGGGGCCCCGGCAGGAAACACCATATATTTT. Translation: CASSAGAPAGNTIYF.

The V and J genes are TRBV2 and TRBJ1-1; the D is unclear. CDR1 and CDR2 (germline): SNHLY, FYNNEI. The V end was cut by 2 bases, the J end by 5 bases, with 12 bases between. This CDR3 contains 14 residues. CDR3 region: CASSETPGWTEAFF. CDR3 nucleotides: TGTGCCAGCAGTGAAACCCCGGGTTGGACTGAAGCTTTCTTT.